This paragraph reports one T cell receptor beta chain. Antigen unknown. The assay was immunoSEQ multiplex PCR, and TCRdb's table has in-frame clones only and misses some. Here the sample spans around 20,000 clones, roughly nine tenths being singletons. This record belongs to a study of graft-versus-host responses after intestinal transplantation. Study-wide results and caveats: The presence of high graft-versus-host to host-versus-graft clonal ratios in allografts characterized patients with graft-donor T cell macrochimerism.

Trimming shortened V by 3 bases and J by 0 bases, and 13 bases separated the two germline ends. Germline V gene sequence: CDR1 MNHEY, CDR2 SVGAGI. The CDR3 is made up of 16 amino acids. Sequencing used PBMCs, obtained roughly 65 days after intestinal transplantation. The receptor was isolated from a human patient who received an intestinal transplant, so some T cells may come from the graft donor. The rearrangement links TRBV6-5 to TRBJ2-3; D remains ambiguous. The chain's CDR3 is CASSYGEVSSTDTQYF. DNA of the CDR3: TGTGCCAGCAGTTATGGTGAGGTCTCTAGCACAGATACGCAGTATTTT.